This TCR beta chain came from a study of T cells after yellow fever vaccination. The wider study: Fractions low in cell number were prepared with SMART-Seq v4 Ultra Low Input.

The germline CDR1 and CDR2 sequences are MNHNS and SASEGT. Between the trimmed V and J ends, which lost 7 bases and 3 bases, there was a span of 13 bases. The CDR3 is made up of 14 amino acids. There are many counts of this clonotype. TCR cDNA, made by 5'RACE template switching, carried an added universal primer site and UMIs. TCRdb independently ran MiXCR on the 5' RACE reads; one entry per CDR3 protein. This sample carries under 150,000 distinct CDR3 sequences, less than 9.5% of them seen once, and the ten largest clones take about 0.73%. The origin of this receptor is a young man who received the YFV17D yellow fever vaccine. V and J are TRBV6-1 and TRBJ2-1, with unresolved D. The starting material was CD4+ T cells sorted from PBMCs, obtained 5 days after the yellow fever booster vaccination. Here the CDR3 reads CASTLDPLYNEQFF. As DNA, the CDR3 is TGTGCCAGCACCTTGGACCCCCTCTACAATGAGCAGTTCTTC.